This TCR beta chain comes out of a study of CD8 T cells in ankylosing spondylitis. Study conclusions and caveats: Fewer than 10 highly homologous variants formed a TCR beta motif that appeared characteristic of ankylosing spondylitis blood.

In the case of this clonotype: Its cognate antigen is unknown.

With molecular barcodes, quantitative 5'-RACE was used to make the TCR beta libraries. MiXCR, applied by TCRdb to the 5' RACE reads, yields one record per CDR3 protein. The sample has around 770,000 distinct CDR3 sequences, 12% seen once. With 1 base clipped from V and 4 bases from J, the junction kept 5 bases outside the gene matches. The CDR3 contains 16 residues. Looked up from germline, CDR1 is SGHTA and CDR2 is FQGNSA. This sequence joins TRBV7-2 and TRBJ2-1, with 9 bases matching TRBD2. The sample was blood, either unsorted or a sorted T cell fraction (not recorded which). The sequence derives from a male donor with ankylosing spondylitis. CDR3 bases: TGTGCCAGCAGCTTAGGGAGCGGGGGGATATACAATGAGCAGTTCTTC. Amino acid sequence: CASSLGSGGIYNEQFF.